Below are 18 T cell receptor beta chains sequenced from a single sample in a study of blood T cell repertoires in COVID-19. Libraries were prepared by immunoSEQ multiplex PCR; TCRdb keeps only in-frame clonotypes and omits some of them. The sample holds approximately 250,000 clones, 88% seen once. Sequencing was done on a sample of peripheral blood. These receptors were taken from an older woman with COVID-19, enrolled during active disease.

V is TRBV24-1 and J is TRBJ2-7; 11 positions agree with TRBD1. V lost 1 base, J lost 9 bases, and 10 bases stayed unmatched. Per the germline V gene, CDR1 is KGHDR and CDR2 is SFDVKD. The CDR3 is 16 amino acids. The CDR3 sequence: CATSDFVRTGGAVQYF. In nucleotides, the CDR3 is TGTGCCACCAGTGATTTTGTGAGGACAGGGGGCGCGGTGCAGTACTTC.

The chain uses TRBV30 and TRBJ2-3, with D maybe TRBD2 (6 bases). The CDR3 runs to 12 residues. Deletions cut 3 bases from V and 4 bases from J, with 8 bases between. Germline CDR1 GTSNPN, CDR2 SVGIG (reference sequence). The CDR3 sequence is CAWSTGADTQYF. The CDR3 DNA is TGTGCCTGGAGCACGGGGGCAGATACGCAGTATTTT. The complete variable domain, with remaining parts taken from reference TRBV30 and TRBJ2-3, reads SQTIHQWPATLVQPVGSPLSLECTVEGTSNPNLYWYRQAAGRGLQLLFYSVGIGQISSEVPQNLSASRPQDRQFILSSKKLLLSDSGFYLCAWSTGADTQYFGPGTRLTVL.

The V and J genes are TRBV5-1 and TRBJ1-6; TRBD1 matches at 12 bases. The CDR3 has 17 residues. CDR1 and CDR2 (germline): SGHRS, YFSETQ. The J segment lost 9 bases and the V segment lost 3 bases, leaving 10 bases of the junction unmatched. The CDR3 DNA is TGCGCCAGCAGCTCTTCCGGGACAGGGGGCTCAGGTTCACCCCTCCACTTT. Translated, it gives CASSSSGTGGSGSPLHF.

The chain couples TRBV5-4 to TRBJ1-2, with 7 bases identical to TRBD1. This CDR3 spans 16 amino acids. J was trimmed by 4 bases and V by 1 base; bases with no gene match: 10. The V gene's germline CDR1 is SGHNT and CDR2 YYREEE (reference sequence). DNA of the CDR3: TGTGCCAGCAGCTTGTTTGGGACAGATTATCCCTATGGCTACACCTTC. Residues: CASSLFGTDYPYGYTF.

The chain recombines TRBV5-1 with TRBJ2-5; 7 bases are shared with TRBD2. V lost 4 bases, J lost 5 bases, and 8 bases stayed unmatched. The germline V gene has CDR1 SGHRS and CDR2 YFSETQ. The CDR3 has 14 amino acids. The DNA for the CDR3 is TGCGCCAGCAGCGGGGCGGGGGATGTTGAGACCCAGTACTTC. Translating gives CASSGAGDVETQYF.

The J gene is TRBJ1-6, the V gene TRBV7-2, with TRBD1 identical over 7 bases. This CDR3 region has 15 residues. The junction had 5 bases not matched to a gene; V was cut back by 1 base and J by 8 bases. The germline V gene has CDR1 SGHTA and CDR2 FQGNSA. The CDR3 spells CASSLDGTVHSPLHF. In nucleotides, the CDR3 is TGTGCCAGCAGCTTAGATGGGACAGTACATTCACCCCTCCACTTT.

The chain joins TRBV6-5 to TRBJ2-7, with TRBD1 matching 8 bases. Germline-derived CDR1 and CDR2 are MNHEY and SVGAGI. The CDR3 consists of 11 residues. J gave up 9 bases and V 6 bases, and 4 bases lay outside the gene matches. This CDR3 is CASSNGQGQYF. For the CDR3, the DNA is TGTGCCAGCAGCAACGGACAGGGGCAGTACTTC.

The chain carries TRBV27 and TRBJ1-6; TRBD1 aligns across 7 bases. Trimming removed 2 bases from V and 7 bases from J; junction bases left unmatched: 5. CDR1 and CDR2 (germline): MNHEY, SMNVEV (reference sequence). This CDR3 has 15 amino acids. In DNA form, the CDR3 reads TGTGCCAGCAGTTTAGCGCGGGACAGAAATTCACCCCTCCACTTT. It yields the protein CASSLARDRNSPLHF.

This clone occurred once. The V call is TRBV3-1 (or the pseudogene TRBV3-2), the J call TRBJ2-3; D remains ambiguous. V shed 4 bases and J shed 9 bases, with 11 bases lying between them. The CDR3 covers 12 residues. The germline V gene encodes CDR1 LGHDT and CDR2 YNNKEL (reference sequence). CDR3 in DNA: TGTGCCAGCAGCCCTTGGTTAGAGACGCAGTATTTT. It specifies CASSPWLETQYF.

V gene TRBV19 combines with J gene TRBJ1-5; D call uncertain. The CDR3 spans 15 residues. CDR1 is LNHDA, CDR2 SQIVND, per germline (reference sequence). V was pared by 3 bases and J by 0 bases, with 9 bases between. The CDR3 DNA reads TGTGCCAGTAGTATGCCAGGCTATAGCAATCAGCCCCAGCATTTT. Amino acids: CASSMPGYSNQPQHF.

The genes are TRBV6-6 and TRBJ1-5, with a tentative D call TRBD1 (5 bases). The V gene's germline CDR1 is MNHNY and CDR2 SVGAGI (reference sequence). The CDR3 is made up of 15 amino acids. V lost 5 bases to trimming and J lost 4 bases, with 15 bases between them. Here the CDR3 reads CASSPDTYQNQPQHF. In DNA form, the CDR3 reads TGTGCCAGCAGTCCGGACACGTACCAGAATCAGCCCCAGCATTTT.

The rearrangement links TRBV19 to TRBJ1-2, with a possible D match to TRBD1 (6 bases). The CDR3 length is 16 residues. The V and J ends lost 4 bases and 6 bases respectively, with 21 bases between them. Germline values: CDR1 LNHDA, CDR2 SQIVND (reference sequence). The CDR3 loop is CASSTPGGAPGDGYTF. In nucleotides, the CDR3 is TGTGCCAGTAGTACCCCTGGGGGGGCGCCGGGAGATGGCTACACCTTC.

This clone was recorded a few times. V usage is TRBV7-3 and J usage is TRBJ2-2, with 8 bases identical to TRBD1. Germline V gene lookup returns CDR1 SGHTA and CDR2 FQGTGA. After removal of 9 bases from V and 1 base from J, the junction contained 10 bases not matched to a gene. This CDR3 comprises 16 residues. The CDR3 nucleotides are TGTGCCAGGGATCTGGACAGGGTCTGGAACACCGGGGAGCTGTTTTTT. Residues: CARDLDRVWNTGELFF.

The CDR3 DNA follows: TGTGCCAGCAGCCCAGCGGGCGGGAACCAAGAGACCCAGTACTTC. Amino acid sequence: CASSPAGGNQETQYF. J is TRBJ2-5 and V is TRBV6-6, with D tentatively TRBD2 (6 bases). This CDR3 contains 15 residues. The V and J ends lost 6 bases and 0 bases respectively, with 14 bases between them. The germline CDR1 and CDR2 sequences are MNHNY and SVGAGI (reference sequence).

This clone was seen just once. The V gene is TRBV28, the J gene TRBJ1-1; D not certain. The CDR3 length is 16 residues. The V end lost 5 bases, the J end lost 8 bases, and 24 bases lay between the germline ends. From germline, CDR1 is MDHEN and CDR2 SYDVKM. The CDR3 reads CASSPTSSGGTLEAFF. The CDR3 nucleotides read TGTGCCAGCAGTCCAACCTCCTCGGGAGGAACGCTAGAAGCTTTCTTT.

The chain recombines TRBV6-5 with TRBJ2-7; TRBD1 aligns across 7 bases. J was trimmed by 3 bases and V by 5 bases; bases with no gene match: 10. From germline, CDR1 is MNHEY and CDR2 SVGAGI. CDR3 length equals 15 residues. The CDR3 here is CASSRPQGRFYEQYF. CDR3 nucleotides: TGTGCCAGCAGTCGCCCACAGGGGCGGTTCTACGAGCAGTACTTC.

The chain employs TRBV5-1 and TRBJ2-1; 7 nucleotides align to TRBD2. CDR3 length: 15 residues. V trimming: 5 bases; J trimming: 1 base; junction bases outside the gene matches: 6. Germline V gene sequence: CDR1 SGHRS, CDR2 YFSETQ. The CDR3 is CASSLTGGSYNEQFF. The CDR3 coding sequence is TGCGCCAGCAGTTTAACGGGGGGTTCCTACAATGAGCAGTTCTTC.

This chain links TRBV28 with TRBJ1-4; D perhaps matches TRBD1 (6 bases). Germline V gives CDR1 MDHEN, CDR2 SYDVKM. The germline V and J ends were trimmed by 3 bases and 8 bases, with 16 bases remaining between them. The CDR3 totals 15 residues. CDR3 in DNA: TGTGCCAGCAGTTTGAAAGGTTGGGGGCACGAAAAACTGTTTTTT. Its translation is CASSLKGWGHEKLFF.